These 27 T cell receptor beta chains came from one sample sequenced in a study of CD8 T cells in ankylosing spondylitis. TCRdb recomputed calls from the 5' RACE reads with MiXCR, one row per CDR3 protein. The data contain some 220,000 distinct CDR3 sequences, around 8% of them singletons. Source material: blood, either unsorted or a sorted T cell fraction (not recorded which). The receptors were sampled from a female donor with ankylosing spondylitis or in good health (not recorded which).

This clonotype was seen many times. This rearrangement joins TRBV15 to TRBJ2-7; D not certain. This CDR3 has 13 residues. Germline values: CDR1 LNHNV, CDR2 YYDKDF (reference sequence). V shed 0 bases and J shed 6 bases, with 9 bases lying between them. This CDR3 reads CATSRDYRSEQYF. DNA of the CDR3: TGTGCCACCAGCAGAGATTATAGGAGCGAGCAGTACTTC.

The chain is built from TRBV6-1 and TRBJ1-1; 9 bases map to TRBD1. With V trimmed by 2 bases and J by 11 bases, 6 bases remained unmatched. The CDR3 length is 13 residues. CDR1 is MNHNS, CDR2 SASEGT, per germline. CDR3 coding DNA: TGTGCCAGCAGTGAAACCCCGGGGACAGGGGCTTTCTTT. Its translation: CASSETPGTGAFF.

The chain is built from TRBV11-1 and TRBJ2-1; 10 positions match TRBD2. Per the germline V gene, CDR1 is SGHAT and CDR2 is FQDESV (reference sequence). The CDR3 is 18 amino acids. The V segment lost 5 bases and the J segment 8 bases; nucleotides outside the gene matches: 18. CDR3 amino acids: CASSLSLGGAGGPDEQFF. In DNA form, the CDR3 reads TGTGCCAGCAGCCTCAGCCTTGGTGGAGCGGGAGGGCCAGATGAGCAGTTCTTC.

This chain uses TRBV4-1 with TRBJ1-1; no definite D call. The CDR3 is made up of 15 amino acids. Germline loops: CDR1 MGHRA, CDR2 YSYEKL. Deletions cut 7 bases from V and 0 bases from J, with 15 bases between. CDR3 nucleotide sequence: TGCGCCAGCACCTTCGGAGGCATGATGAACACTGAAGCTTTCTTT. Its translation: CASTFGGMMNTEAFF.

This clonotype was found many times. This chain's CDR3 is CASSSGWNEQFF. The DNA for the CDR3 is TGTGCCAGCAGTTCGGGGTGGAATGAGCAGTTCTTC. The V call is TRBV12-3 or TRBV12-4, the J call TRBJ2-1; tentatively, D is TRBD2 (5 bases). This CDR3 has 12 residues. V lost 4 bases, J lost 7 bases, and 8 bases lay in between.

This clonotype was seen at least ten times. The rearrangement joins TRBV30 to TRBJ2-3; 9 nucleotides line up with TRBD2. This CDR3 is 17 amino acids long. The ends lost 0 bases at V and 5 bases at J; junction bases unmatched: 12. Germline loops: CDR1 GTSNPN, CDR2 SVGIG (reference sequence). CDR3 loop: CAWSVGAGGLNGDTQYF. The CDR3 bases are TGTGCCTGGAGTGTAGGAGCGGGAGGCCTGAATGGAGATACGCAGTATTTT.

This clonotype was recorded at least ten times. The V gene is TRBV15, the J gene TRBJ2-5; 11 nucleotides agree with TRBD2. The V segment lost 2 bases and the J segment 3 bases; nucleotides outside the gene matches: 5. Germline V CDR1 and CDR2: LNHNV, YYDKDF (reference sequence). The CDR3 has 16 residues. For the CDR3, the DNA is TGTGCCACCAGCAGATCGACGACTAGCGGGAAAGAGACCCAGTACTTC. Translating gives CATSRSTTSGKETQYF.

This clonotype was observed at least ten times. The CDR3: CAISESVYEQFF. CDR3 DNA: TGTGCCATCAGTGAGTCCGTCTATGAGCAGTTCTTC. The V call is TRBV10-3, the J call TRBJ2-1; D is ambiguous. Per germline, CDR1 ENHRY and CDR2 SYGVKD. This CDR3 region has 12 residues. V shed 0 bases and J shed 8 bases, with 5 bases lying between them.

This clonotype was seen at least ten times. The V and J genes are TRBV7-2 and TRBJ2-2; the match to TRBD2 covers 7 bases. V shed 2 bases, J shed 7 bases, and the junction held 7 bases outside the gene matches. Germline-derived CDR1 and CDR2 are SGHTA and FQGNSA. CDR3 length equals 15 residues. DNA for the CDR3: TGTGCCAGCAGCTTAAGGCGGGAGTATGGCGGGGAGCTGTTTTTT. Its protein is CASSLRREYGGELFF.

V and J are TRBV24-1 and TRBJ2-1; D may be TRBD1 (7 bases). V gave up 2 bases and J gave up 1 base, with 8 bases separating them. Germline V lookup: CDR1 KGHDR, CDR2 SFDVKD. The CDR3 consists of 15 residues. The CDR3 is CATSDSGGSYNEQFF. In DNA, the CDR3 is TGTGCCACCAGTGATTCAGGGGGGTCCTACAATGAGCAGTTCTTC.

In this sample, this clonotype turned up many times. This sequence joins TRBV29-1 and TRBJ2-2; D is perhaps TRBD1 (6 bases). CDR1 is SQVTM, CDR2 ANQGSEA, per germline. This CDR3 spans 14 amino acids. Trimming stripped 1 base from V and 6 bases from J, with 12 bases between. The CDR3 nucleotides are TGCAGCGTTGAAGGCAGGGGCCTGTCCGGGGAGCTGTTTTTT. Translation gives CSVEGRGLSGELFF.

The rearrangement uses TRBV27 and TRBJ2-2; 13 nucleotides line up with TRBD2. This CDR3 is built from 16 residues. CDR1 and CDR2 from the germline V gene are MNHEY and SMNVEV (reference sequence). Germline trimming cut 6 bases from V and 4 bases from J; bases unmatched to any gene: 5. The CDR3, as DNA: TGTGCCAGCAGCCGACGACTAGCGGGAGGCACCGGGGAGCTGTTTTTT. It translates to CASSRRLAGGTGELFF.

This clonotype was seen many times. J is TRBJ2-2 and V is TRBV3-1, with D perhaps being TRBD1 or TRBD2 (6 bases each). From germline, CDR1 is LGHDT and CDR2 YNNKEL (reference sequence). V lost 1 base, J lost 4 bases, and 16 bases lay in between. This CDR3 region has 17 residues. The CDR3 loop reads CASSQVGGRVGTGELFF. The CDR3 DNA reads TGTGCCAGCAGCCAAGTTGGGGGGCGCGTAGGCACCGGGGAGCTGTTTTTT.

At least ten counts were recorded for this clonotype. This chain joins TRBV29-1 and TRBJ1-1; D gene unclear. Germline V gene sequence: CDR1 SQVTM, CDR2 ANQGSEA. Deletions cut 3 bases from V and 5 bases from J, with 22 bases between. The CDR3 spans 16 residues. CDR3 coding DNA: TGCAGCGTTGAGGGTCCATACGGGTCCTTGGGGACTGAAGCTTTCTTT. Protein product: CSVEGPYGSLGTEAFF.

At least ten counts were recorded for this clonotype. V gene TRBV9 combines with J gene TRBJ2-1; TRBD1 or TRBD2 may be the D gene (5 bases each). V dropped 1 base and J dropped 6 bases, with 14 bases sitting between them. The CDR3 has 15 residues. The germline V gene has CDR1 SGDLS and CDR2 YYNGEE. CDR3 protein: CASSVLADGGNEQFF. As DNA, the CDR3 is TGTGCCAGCAGCGTATTAGCTGATGGGGGCAATGAGCAGTTCTTC.

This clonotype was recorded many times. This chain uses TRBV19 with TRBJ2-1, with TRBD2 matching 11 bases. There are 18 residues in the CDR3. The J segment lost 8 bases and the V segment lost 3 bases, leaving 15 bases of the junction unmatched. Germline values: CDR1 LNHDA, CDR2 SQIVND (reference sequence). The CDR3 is CASSIRRQPLAGGHEQFF. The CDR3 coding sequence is TGTGCCAGTAGTATTAGGAGACAGCCCCTAGCGGGAGGCCATGAGCAGTTCTTC.

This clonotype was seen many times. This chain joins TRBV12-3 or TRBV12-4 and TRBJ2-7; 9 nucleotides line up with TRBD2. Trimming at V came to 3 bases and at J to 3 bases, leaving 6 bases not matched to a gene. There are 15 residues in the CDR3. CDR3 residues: CASSFRGLADYEQYF. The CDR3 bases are TGTGCCAGCAGTTTTAGGGGACTAGCCGACTACGAGCAGTACTTC.

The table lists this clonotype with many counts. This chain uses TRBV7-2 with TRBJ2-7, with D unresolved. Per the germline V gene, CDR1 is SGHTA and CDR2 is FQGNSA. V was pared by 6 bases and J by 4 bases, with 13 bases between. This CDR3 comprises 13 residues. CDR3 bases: TGTGCCAGCAGTTACTCCTACGGGTACGAGCAGTACTTC. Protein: CASSYSYGYEQYF.

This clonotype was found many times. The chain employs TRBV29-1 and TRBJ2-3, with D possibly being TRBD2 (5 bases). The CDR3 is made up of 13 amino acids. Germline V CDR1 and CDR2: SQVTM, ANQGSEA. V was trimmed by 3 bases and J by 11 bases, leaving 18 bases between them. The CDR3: CSVEGPDFKGQYF. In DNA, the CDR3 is TGCAGCGTTGAGGGTCCGGACTTTAAAGGGCAGTATTTT.

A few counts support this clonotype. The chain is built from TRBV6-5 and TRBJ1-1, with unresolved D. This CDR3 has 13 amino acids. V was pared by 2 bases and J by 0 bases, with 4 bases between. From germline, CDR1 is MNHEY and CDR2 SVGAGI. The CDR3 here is CASSYTMNTEAFF. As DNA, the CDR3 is TGTGCCAGCAGTTACACGATGAACACTGAAGCTTTCTTT.

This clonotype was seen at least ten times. Here the CDR3 reads CASSLSPRPNYGYTF. CDR3 sequence (DNA): TGTGCCAGCAGTTTATCGCCCCGTCCTAACTATGGCTACACCTTC. V gene TRBV27 combines with J gene TRBJ1-2; no reliable D call. CDR1 is MNHEY, CDR2 SMNVEV, per germline (reference sequence). The CDR3 length is 15 residues. Trimming removed 0 bases at V and 0 bases at J, with 8 bases between.

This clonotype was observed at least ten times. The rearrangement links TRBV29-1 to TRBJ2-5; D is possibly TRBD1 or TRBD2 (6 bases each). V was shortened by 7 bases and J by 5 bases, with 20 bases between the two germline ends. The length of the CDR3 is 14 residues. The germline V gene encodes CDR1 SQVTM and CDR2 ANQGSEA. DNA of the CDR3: TGCAGCGCCTGGGGGGCGTTCGGGCAGGAGACCCAGTACTTC. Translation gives CSAWGAFGQETQYF. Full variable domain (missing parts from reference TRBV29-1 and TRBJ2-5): SAVISQKPSRDICQRGTSLTIQCQVDSQVTMMFWYRQQPGQSLTLIATANQGSEATYESGFVIDKFPISRPNLTFSTLTVSNMSPEDSSIYLCSAWGAFGQETQYFGPGTRLLVL.

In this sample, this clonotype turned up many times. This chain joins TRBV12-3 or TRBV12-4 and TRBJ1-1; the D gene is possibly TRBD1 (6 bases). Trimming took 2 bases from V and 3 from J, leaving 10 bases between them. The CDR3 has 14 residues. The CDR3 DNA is TGTGCCAGCAGTTTACAGGGGTCGGACACTGAAGCTTTCTTT. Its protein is CASSLQGSDTEAFF.

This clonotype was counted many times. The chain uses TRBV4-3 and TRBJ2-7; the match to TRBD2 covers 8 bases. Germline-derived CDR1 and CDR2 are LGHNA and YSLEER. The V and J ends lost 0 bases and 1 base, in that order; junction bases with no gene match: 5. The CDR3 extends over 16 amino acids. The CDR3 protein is CASSQELGRDSYEQYF. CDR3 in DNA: TGCGCCAGCAGCCAAGAGCTCGGGAGGGATTCCTACGAGCAGTACTTC.

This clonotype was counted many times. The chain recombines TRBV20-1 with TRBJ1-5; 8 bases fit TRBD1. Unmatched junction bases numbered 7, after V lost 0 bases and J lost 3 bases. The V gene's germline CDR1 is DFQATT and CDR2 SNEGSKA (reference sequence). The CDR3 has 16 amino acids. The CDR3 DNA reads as TGCAGTGCTAGAGATTGGGGACAGGTGACCAATCAGCCCCAGCATTTT. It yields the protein CSARDWGQVTNQPQHF.

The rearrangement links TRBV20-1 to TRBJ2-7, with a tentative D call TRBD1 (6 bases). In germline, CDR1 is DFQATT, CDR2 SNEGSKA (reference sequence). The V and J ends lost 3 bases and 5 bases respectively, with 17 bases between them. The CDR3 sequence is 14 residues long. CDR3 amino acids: CSARSSEGVNEQYF. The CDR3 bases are TGCAGTGCTAGGAGCTCCGAGGGGGTAAACGAGCAGTACTTC.

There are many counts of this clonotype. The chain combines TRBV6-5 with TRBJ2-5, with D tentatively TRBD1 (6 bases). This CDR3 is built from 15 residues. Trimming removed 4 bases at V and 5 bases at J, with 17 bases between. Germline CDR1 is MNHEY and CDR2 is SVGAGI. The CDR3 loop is CASSSHTGSFETQYF. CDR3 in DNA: TGTGCCAGCAGTTCCCATACAGGGTCGTTCGAGACCCAGTACTTC.